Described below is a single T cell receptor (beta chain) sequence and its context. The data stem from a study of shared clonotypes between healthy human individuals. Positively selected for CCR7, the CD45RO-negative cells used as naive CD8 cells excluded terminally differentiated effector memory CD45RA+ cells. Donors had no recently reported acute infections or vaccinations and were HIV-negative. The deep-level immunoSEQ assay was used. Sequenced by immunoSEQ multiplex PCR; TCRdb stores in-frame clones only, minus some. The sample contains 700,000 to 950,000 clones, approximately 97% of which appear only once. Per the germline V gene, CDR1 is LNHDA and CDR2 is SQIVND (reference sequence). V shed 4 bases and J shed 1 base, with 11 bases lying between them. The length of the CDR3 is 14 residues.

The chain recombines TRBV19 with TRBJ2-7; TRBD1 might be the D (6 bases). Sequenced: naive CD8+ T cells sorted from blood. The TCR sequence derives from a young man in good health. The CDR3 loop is CASSTMDRSYEQYF. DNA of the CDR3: TGTGCCAGTAGTACCATGGACAGATCCTACGAGCAGTACTTC.